A selection of T cell receptor beta chains follows, all from one sample in a study of PD-1 blockade in classical Hodgkin lymphoma. TCRdb's table, derived via immunoSEQ multiplex PCR, lists solely in-frame clones and lacks some. The table lists approximately 93,000 clones, around 78% of them singletons. This material consisted of peripheral blood mononuclear cells (PBMCs), taken before the fourth cycle of nivolumab. These receptors all stem from a human donor with classical Hodgkin lymphoma. The CDR3 runs from the conserved cysteine through the conserved F or W. A D gene is named only where the DNA matches it firmly. A row's size may be missing; if present it is once, few, many or a size class.

CDR3 protein	CDR3 DNA	clone size	V gene	J gene	D gene
CAVQTARTEAFF	TGTGCCGTACAAACAGCTCGCACTGAAGCTTTCTTT	few	TRBV6-6	TRBJ1-1	.
CASTPYFSVRAETQYF	TGTGCCAGCACCCCCTACTTCTCTGTTAGGGCCGAGACCCAGTACTTC	.	TRBV27	TRBJ2-5	.
CASGGRKETQYF	TGTGCCAGCGGGGGCCGCAAAGAGACCCAGTACTTC	few	TRBV7-2	TRBJ2-5	.
CASSTGHLYEQYF	TGTGCCAGCAGCACGGGACACCTCTACGAGCAGTACTTC	.	TRBV9	TRBJ2-7	.
CASRAGQGNSGANVLTF	TGTGCCAGCAGAGCCGGACAGGGTAACTCTGGGGCCAACGTCCTGACTTTC	.	TRBV2	TRBJ2-6	TRBD1
CASSTFSTDTQYF	TGTGCCAGCAGTACCTTTAGCACAGATACGCAGTATTTT	few	TRBV7-3	TRBJ2-3	.
CASDNSRYNEQFF	TGTGCCAGCGACAACTCGCGGTACAATGAGCAGTTCTTC	.	TRBV28	TRBJ2-1	.
CASSLDLSGTEAFF	TGCGCCAGCAGCTTGGACTTATCGGGGACTGAAGCTTTCTTT	.	TRBV5-1	TRBJ1-1	.
CASSPTLGASNYGYTF	TGTGCCAGCAGTCCTACGTTGGGGGCGAGTAACTATGGCTACACCTTC	.	TRBV2	TRBJ1-2	.
CASSDTGTGWGSTEAFF	TGTGCCAGCAGTGACACCGGGACAGGGTGGGGGAGCACTGAAGCTTTCTTT	.	TRBV7-2	TRBJ1-1	TRBD1
CAISEGLGQGGHF	TGTGCCATCAGTGAGGGACTGGGACAGGGAGGGCATTTT	.	TRBV10-3	TRBJ1-5	TRBD1
CAWTENAEAFF	TGTGCCTGGACAGAGAACGCTGAAGCTTTCTTT	once	TRBV30	TRBJ1-1	.
CASSLGNQPQHF	TGTGCCAGCAGCTTGGGCAATCAGCCCCAGCATTTT	few	TRBV5-6	TRBJ1-5	.
CASSITARLEQYF	TGTGCCAGTAGTATAACTGCGAGGCTTGAGCAGTACTTC	.	TRBV19	TRBJ2-7	.
CASSYSEGVSGTEAFF	TGTGCCAGCAGTTACTCCGAGGGGGTTAGCGGCACTGAAGCTTTCTTT	.	TRBV6-5	TRBJ1-1	.
CASSPPGQDTQYF	TGTGCCAGCAGTCCTCCTGGACAAGATACGCAGTATTTT	.	TRBV6-5	TRBJ2-3	.
CASSPVDSGVHEQYF	TGCGCCAGCAGCCCAGTAGACAGTGGAGTCCACGAGCAGTACTTC	.	TRBV5-1	TRBJ2-7	.
CASKIQGPLSGYTF	TGTGCCAGCAAAATACAGGGTCCGCTTAGTGGCTACACCTTC	.	TRBV6-5	TRBJ1-2	.
CASSSGGQGRETQYF	TGTGCCAGCAGCTCCGGGGGACAGGGACGGGAGACCCAGTACTTC	.	TRBV7-3	TRBJ2-5	TRBD1
CASSQAPVEVEEKLFF	TGTGCCAGCAGCCAAGCCCCGGTTGAGGTAGAAGAAAAACTGTTTTTT	.	TRBV4-2	TRBJ1-4	.
CASTPPGDRYYGYTF	TGTGCCAGTACCCCTCCCGGGGACAGGTACTATGGCTACACCTTC	.	TRBV19	TRBJ1-2	TRBD1
CASTLHSLAKNIQYF	TGTGCCAGCACCCTACACAGCCTAGCCAAAAACATTCAGTACTTC	.	TRBV7-2	TRBJ2-4	.
CALNTGTSGSWGTGELFF	TGTGCCCTGAATACCGGGACTAGCGGGAGTTGGGGCACCGGGGAGCTGTTTTTT	.	TRBV7-9	TRBJ2-2	TRBD2
CASGRGGTAQETQYF	TGTGCTAGTGGTCGTGGAGGGACAGCCCAAGAGACCCAGTACTTC	.	TRBV12-5	TRBJ2-5	.
CASSEQQNSPLHF	TGTGCCAGCAGTGAACAGCAAAATTCACCCCTCCACTTT	.	TRBV6-4	TRBJ1-6	.
CASSSGTGWSTEAFF	TGCGCCAGCAGCTCAGGGACAGGGTGGAGCACTGAAGCTTTCTTT	few	TRBV5-1	TRBJ1-1	TRBD1